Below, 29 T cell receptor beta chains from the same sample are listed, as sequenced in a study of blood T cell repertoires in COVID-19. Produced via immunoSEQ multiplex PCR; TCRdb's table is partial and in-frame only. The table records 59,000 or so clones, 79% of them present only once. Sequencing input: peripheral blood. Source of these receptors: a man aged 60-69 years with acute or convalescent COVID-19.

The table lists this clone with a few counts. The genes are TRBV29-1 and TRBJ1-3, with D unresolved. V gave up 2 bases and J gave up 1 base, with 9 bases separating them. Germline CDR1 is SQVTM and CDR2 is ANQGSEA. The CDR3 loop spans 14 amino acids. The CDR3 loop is CSVELQLSGNTIYF. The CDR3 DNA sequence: TGCAGCGTTGAACTACAGCTTTCTGGAAACACCATATATTTT.

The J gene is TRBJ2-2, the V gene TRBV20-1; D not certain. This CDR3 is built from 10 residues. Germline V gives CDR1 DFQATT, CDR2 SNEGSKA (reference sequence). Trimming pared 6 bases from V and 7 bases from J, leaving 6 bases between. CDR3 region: CSAYNGELFF. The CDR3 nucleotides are TGCAGTGCGTATAACGGGGAGCTGTTTTTT.

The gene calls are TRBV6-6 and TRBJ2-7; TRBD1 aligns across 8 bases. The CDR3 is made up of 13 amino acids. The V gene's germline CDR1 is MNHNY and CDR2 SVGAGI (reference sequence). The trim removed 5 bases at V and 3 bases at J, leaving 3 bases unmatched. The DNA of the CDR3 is TGTGCCAGCAGTGCAGGGGGCATCTACGAGCAGTACTTC. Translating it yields CASSAGGIYEQYF.

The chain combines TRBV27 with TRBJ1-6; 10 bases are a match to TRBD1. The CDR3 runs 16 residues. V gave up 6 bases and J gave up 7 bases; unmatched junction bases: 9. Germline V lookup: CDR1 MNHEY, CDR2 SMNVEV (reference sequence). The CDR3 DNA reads TGTGCCAGCAGCCTTAGTCGGACAGGGGGAAATTCACCCCTCCACTTT. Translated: CASSLSRTGGNSPLHF.

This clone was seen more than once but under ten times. CDR3 amino acids: CASSLDRGNGYTF. DNA of the CDR3: TGTGCCAGCAGTTTAGACAGGGGGAATGGCTACACCTTC. The V and J genes are TRBV27 and TRBJ1-2, with 9 nucleotides matching TRBD1. Looked up from germline, CDR1 is MNHEY and CDR2 is SMNVEV (reference sequence). V was pared by 2 bases and J by 6 bases, with 1 base of the junction left unmatched. This CDR3 is 13 amino acids long.

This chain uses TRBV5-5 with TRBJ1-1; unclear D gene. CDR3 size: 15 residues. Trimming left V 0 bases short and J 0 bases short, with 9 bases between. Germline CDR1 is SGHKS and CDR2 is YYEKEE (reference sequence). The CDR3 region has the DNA TGTGCCAGCAGCTTGGTTCAGGCCATGAACACTGAAGCTTTCTTT. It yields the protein CASSLVQAMNTEAFF.

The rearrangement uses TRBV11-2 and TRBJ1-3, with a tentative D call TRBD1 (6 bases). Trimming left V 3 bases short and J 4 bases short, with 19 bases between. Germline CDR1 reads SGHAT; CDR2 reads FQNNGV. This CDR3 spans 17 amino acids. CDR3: CASSLGYARGPGNTIYF. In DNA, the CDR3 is TGTGCCAGCAGCTTGGGCTATGCCAGGGGTCCCGGAAACACCATATATTTT.

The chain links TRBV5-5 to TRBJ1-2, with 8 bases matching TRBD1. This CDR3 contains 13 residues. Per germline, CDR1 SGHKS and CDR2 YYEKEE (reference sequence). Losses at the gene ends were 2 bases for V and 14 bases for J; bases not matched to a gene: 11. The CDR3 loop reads CASSLGQGLGGTF. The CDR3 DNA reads TGTGCCAGCAGCTTAGGACAGGGCCTTGGAGGGACCTTC. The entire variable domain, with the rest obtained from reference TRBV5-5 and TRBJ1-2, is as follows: DAGVTQSPTHLIKTRGQQVTLRCSPISGHKSVSWYQQVLGQGPQFIFQYYEKEERGRGNFPDRFSARQFPNYSSELNVNALLLGDSALYLCASSLGQGLGGTFGSGTRLTVV.

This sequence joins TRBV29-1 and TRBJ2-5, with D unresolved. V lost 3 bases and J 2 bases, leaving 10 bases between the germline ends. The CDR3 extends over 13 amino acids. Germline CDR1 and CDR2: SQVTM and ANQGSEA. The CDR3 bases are TGCAGCGTTGAGGGTAGCCGTCAAGAGACCCAGTACTTC. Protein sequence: CSVEGSRQETQYF.

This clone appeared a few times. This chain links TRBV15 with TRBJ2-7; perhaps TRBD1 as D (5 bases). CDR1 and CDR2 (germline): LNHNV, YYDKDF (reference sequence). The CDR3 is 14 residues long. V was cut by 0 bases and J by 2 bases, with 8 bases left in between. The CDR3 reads CATSRDSGTYEQYF. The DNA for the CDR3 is TGTGCCACCAGCAGAGATTCAGGGACCTACGAGCAGTACTTC.

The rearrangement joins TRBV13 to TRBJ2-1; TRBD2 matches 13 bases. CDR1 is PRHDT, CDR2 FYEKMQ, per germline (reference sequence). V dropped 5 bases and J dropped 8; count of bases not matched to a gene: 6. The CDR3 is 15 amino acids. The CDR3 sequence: CASSTRTSGSDEQFF. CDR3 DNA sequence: TGTGCCAGCAGCACCAGGACTAGCGGGAGCGATGAGCAGTTCTTC.

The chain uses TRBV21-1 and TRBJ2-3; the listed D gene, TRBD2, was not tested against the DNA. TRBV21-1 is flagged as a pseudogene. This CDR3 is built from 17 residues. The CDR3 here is CASSMRDSRASTDTQYF. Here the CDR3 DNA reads TGTGCCAGCAGCATGCGGGACTCTCGTGCTAGCACAGATACGCAGTATTTT.

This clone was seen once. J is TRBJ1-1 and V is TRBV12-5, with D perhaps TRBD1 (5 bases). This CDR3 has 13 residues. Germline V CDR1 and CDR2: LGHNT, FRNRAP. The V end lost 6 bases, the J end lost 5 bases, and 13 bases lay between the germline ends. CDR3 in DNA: TGTGCTAGTGGCTGGGAGGGGTGGACTGAAGCTTTCTTT. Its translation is CASGWEGWTEAFF.

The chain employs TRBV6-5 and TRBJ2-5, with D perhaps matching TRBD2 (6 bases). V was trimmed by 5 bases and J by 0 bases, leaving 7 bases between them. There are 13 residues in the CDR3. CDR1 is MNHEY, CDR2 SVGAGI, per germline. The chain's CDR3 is CASSRDYQETQYF. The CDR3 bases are TGTGCCAGCAGTCGGGACTACCAAGAGACCCAGTACTTC.

CDR3 coding DNA: TGTGCCAGCAGCGCCGGACAGGGGTCTTTACAAGCTTTCTTT. Translating it yields CASSAGQGSLQAFF. This chain connects TRBV9 to TRBJ1-1, with TRBD1 matching over 9 bases. The CDR3 contains 14 residues. Per the germline V gene, CDR1 is SGDLS and CDR2 is YYNGEE. Unmatched junction bases numbered 9, after V lost 3 bases and J lost 9 bases.

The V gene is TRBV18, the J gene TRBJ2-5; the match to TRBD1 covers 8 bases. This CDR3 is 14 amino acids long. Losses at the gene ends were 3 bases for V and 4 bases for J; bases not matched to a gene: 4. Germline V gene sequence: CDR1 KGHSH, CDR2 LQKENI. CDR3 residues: CASSPPQGAETQYF. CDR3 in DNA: TGTGCCAGCTCACCGCCTCAGGGGGCAGAGACCCAGTACTTC.

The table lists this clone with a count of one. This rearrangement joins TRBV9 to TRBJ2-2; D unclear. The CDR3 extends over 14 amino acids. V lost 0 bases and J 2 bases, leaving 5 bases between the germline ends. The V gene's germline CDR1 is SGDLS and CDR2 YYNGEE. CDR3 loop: CASSVAVNTGELFF. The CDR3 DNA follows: TGTGCCAGCAGCGTAGCGGTAAACACCGGGGAGCTGTTTTTT.

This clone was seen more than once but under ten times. Here the CDR3 reads CARSAQPGSTEAFF. Written as DNA, the CDR3 is TGTGCCAGAAGCGCCCAACCAGGGTCCACTGAAGCTTTCTTT. This chain uses TRBV5-3 with TRBJ1-1, with D possibly matching TRBD1 (5 bases). TRBV5-3 is classed as an ORF, of uncertain function. Trimming stripped 4 bases from V and 4 bases from J, with 14 bases between. There are 14 residues in the CDR3.

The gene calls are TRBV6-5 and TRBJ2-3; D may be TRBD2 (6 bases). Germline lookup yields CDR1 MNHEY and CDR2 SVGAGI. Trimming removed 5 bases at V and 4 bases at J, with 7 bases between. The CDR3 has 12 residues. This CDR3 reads CASSPGADTQYF. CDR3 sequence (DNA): TGTGCCAGCAGTCCGGGGGCAGATACGCAGTATTTT.

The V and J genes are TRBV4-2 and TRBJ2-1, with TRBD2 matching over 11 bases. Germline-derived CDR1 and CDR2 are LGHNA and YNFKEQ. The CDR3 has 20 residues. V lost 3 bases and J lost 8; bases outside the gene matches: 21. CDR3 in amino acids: CASSQLGTGRGLAEGDEQFF. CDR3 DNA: TGTGCCAGCAGCCAGCTTGGGACAGGAAGGGGACTAGCGGAGGGGGATGAGCAGTTCTTC.

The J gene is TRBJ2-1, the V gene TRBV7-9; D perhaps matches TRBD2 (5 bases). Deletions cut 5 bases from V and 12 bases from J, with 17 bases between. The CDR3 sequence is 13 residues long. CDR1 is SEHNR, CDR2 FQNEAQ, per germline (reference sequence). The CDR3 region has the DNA TGTGCCAGCAGCCTCGGCTCGGACGAGGGGCAGTTCTTC. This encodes CASSLGSDEGQFF. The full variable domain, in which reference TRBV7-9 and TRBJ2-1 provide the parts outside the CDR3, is DTGVSQNPRHKITKRGQNVTFRCDPISEHNRLYWYRQTLGQGPEFLTYFQNEAQLEKSRLLSDRFSAERPKGSFSTLEIQRTEQGDSAMYLCASSLGSDEGQFFGPGTRLTVL.

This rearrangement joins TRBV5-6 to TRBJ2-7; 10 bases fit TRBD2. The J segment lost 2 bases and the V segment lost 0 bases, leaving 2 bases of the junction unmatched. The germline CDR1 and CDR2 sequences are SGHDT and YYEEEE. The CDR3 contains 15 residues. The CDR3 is CASSLGTSGTYEQYF. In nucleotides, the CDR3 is TGTGCCAGCAGCTTGGGGACTAGCGGTACCTACGAGCAGTACTTC.

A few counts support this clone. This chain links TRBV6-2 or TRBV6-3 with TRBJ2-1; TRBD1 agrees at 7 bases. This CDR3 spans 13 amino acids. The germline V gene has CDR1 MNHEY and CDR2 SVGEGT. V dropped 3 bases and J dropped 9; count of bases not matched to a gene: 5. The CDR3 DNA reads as TGTGCCAGCAGTTATTCAGGGGGAAGTGAGCAGTTCTTC. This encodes CASSYSGGSEQFF.

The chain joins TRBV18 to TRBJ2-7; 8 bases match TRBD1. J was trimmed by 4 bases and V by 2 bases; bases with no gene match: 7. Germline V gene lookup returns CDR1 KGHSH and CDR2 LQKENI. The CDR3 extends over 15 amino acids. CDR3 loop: CASSPRGTGDYEQYF. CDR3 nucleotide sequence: TGTGCCAGCTCACCAAGAGGGACAGGAGATTACGAGCAGTACTTC.

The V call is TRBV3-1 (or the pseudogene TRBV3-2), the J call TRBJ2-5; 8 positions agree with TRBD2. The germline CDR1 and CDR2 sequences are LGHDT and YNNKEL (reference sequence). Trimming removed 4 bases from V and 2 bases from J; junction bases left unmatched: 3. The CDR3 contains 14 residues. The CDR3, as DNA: TGTGCCAGCAGCCTAGCGGGGATTCAAGAGACCCAGTACTTC. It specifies CASSLAGIQETQYF.

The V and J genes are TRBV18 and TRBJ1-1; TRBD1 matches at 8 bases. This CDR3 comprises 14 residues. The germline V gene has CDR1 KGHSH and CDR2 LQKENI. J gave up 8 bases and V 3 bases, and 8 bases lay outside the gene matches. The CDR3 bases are TGTGCCAGCTCACCGGGGCAGGGGGCATGGGAAGCTTTCTTT. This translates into CASSPGQGAWEAFF.

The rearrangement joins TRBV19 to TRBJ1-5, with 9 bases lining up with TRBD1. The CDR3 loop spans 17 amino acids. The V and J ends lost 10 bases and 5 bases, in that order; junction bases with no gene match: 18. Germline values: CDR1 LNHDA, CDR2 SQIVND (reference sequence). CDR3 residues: CATSTGTGTLRDQPQHF. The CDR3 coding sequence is TGTGCCACCAGTACCGGGACAGGGACACTACGGGATCAGCCCCAGCATTTT. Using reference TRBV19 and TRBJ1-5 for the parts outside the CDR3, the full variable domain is DGGITQSPKYLFRKEGQNVTLSCEQNLNHDAMYWYRQDPGQGLRLIYYSQIVNDFQKGDIAEGYSVSREKKESFPLTVTSAQKNPTAFYLCATSTGTGTLRDQPQHFGDGTRLSIL.

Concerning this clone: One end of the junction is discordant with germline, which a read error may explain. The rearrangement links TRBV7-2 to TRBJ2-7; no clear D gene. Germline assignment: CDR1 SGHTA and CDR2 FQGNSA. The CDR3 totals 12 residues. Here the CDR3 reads CASSATLLEKYF. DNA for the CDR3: TGTGCCAGCAGCGCGACTCTTCTCGAGAAGTACTTC.

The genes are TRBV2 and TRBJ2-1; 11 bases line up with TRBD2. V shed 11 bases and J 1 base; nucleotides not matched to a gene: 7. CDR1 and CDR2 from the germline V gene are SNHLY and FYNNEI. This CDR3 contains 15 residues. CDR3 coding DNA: TGTGCCGTTCAAGGGACTAGCGGTTCCTACAATGAGCAGTTCTTC. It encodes CAVQGTSGSYNEQFF.